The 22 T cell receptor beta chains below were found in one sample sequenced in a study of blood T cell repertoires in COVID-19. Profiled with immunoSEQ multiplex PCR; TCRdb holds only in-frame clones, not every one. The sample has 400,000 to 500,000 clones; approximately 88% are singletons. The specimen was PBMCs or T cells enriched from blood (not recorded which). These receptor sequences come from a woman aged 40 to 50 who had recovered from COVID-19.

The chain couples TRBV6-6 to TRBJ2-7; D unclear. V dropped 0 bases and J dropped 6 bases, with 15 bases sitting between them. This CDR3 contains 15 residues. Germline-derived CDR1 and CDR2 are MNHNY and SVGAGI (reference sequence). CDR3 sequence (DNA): TGTGCCAGCAGTTACTCGGTACCTACGGTCATCGAGCAGTACTTC. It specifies CASSYSVPTVIEQYF.

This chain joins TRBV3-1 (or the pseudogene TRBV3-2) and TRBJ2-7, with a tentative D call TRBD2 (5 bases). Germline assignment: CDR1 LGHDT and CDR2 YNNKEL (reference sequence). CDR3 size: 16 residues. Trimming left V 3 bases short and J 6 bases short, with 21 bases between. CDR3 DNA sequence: TGTGCCAGCAGCCAGGAGAGGACTGCCCTCGGTGGCGAGCAGTACTTC. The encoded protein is CASSQERTALGGEQYF.

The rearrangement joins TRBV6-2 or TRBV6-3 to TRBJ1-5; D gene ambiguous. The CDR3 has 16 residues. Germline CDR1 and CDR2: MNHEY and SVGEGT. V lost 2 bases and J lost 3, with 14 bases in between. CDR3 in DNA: TGTGCCAGCAGTTACGCGGATAATAATAACAATCAGCCCCAGCATTTT. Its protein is CASSYADNNNNQPQHF.

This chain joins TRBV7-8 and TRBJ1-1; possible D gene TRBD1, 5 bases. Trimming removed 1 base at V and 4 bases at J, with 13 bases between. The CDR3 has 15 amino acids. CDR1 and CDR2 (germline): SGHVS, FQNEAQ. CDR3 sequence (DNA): TGTGCCAGCAGCTTAGGGGGGATGGGGGGCACTGAAGCTTTCTTT. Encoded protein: CASSLGGMGGTEAFF.

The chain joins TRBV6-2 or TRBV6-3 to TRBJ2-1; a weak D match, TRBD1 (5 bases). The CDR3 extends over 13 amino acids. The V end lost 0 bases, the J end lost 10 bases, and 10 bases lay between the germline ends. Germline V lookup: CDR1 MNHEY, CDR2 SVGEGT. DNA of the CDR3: TGTGCCAGCAGTTACTCATTACAGGTGGAGCAGTTCTTC. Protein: CASSYSLQVEQFF.

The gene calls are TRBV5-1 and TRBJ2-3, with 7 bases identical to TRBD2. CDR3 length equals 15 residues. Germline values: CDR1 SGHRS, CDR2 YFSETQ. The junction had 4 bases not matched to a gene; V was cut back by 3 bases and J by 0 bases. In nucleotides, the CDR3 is TGCGCCAGCAGCTCCCGAGCGGGAAGCACAGATACGCAGTATTTT. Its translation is CASSSRAGSTDTQYF.

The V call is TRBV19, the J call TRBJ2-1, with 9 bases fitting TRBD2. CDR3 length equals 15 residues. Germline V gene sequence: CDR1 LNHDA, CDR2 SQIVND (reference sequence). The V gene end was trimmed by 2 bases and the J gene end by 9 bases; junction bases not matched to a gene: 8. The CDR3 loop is CASSITGLAFGEQFF. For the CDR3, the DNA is TGTGCCAGTAGTATAACGGGACTAGCCTTCGGTGAGCAGTTCTTC. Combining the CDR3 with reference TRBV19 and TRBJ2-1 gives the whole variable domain DGGITQSPKYLFRKEGQNVTLSCEQNLNHDAMYWYRQDPGQGLRLIYYSQIVNDFQKGDIAEGYSVSREKKESFPLTVTSAQKNPTAFYLCASSITGLAFGEQFFGPGTRLTVL.

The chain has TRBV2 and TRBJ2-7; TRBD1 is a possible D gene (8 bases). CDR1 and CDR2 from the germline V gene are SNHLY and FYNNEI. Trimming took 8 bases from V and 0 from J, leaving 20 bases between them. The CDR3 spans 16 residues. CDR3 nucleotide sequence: TGTGCCAGCCAGACAGGGGTTTGGGGGGGCTCCTACGAGCAGTACTTC. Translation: CASQTGVWGGSYEQYF.

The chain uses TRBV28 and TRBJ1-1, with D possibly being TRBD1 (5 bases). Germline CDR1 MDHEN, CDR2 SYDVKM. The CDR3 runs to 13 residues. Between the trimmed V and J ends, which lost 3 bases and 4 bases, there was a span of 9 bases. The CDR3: CASSFAGGTEAFF. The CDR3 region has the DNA TGTGCCAGCAGTTTCGCGGGGGGCACTGAAGCTTTCTTT.

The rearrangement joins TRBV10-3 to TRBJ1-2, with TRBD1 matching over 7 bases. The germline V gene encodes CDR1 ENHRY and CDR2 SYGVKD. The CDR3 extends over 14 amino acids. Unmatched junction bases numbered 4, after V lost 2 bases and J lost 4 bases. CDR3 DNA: TGTGCCATCAGTGAGGGGGGACAGCGCTATGGCTACACCTTC. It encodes CAISEGGQRYGYTF.

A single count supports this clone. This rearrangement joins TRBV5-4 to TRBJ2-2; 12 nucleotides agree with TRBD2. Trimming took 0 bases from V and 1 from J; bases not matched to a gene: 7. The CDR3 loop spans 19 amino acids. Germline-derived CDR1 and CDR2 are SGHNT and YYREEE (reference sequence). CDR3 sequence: CASSLDLAGGPRNTGELFF. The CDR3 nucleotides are TGTGCCAGCAGCTTGGATCTAGCGGGAGGGCCTAGGAACACCGGGGAGCTGTTTTTT. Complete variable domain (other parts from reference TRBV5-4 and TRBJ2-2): ETGVTQSPTHLIKTRGQQVTLRCSSQSGHNTVSWYQQALGQGPQFIFQYYREEENGRGNFPPRFSGLQFPNYSSELNVNALELDDSALYLCASSLDLAGGPRNTGELFFGEGSRLTVL.

The chain's CDR3 is CASSPSSAYNYGYTF. In DNA, the CDR3 is TGCGCCAGCAGCCCAAGTTCCGCCTATAACTATGGCTACACCTTC. The rearrangement uses TRBV4-1 and TRBJ1-2; D not resolved. This CDR3 is 15 amino acids long. Germline V lookup: CDR1 MGHRA, CDR2 YSYEKL. V was cut by 4 bases and J by 1 base, with 13 bases left in between.

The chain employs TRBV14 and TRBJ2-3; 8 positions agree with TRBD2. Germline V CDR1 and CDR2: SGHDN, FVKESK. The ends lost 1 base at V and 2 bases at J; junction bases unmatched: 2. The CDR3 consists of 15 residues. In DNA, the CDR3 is TGTGCCAGCAGCCAAGCGGGAGGGACCACAGATACGCAGTATTTT. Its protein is CASSQAGGTTDTQYF. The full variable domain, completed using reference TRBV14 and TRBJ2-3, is EAGVTQFPSHSVIEKGQTVTLRCDPISGHDNLYWYRRVMGKEIKFLLHFVKESKQDESGMPNNRFLAERTGGTYSTLKVQPAELEDSGVYFCASSQAGGTTDTQYFGPGTRLTVL.

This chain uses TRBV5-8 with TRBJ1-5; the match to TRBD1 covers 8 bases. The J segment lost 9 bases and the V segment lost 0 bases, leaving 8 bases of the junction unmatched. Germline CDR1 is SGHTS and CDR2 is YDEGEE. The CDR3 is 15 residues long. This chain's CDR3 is CASSLEQGVAGPQHF. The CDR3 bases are TGTGCCAGCAGCTTGGAACAGGGGGTGGCGGGGCCCCAGCATTTT.

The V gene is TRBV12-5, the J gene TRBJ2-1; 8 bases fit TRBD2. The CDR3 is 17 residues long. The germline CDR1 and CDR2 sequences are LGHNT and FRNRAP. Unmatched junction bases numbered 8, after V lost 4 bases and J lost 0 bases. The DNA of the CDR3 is TGTGCTAGTGGTTCCCCGGGGGGGCTCAGCTCCTACAATGAGCAGTTCTTC. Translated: CASGSPGGLSSYNEQFF.

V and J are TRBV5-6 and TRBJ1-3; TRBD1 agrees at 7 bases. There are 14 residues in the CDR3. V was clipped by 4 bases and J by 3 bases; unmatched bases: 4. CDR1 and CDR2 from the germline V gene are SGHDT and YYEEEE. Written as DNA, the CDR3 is TGTGCCAGCAGCCCCACAGGGGATGGAAACACCATATATTTT. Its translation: CASSPTGDGNTIYF.

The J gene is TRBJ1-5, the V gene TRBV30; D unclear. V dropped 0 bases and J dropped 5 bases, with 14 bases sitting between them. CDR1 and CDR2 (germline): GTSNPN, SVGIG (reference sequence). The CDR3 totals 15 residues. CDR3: CAWSVPTGAHQPQHF. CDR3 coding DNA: TGTGCCTGGAGTGTCCCGACTGGTGCCCATCAGCCCCAGCATTTT.

The CDR3 region is CASSQEGGLAGEAPYEQYF. The CDR3 nucleotides are TGTGCCAGCAGCCAAGAAGGTGGACTAGCGGGAGAGGCCCCCTACGAGCAGTACTTC. The J gene is TRBJ2-7, the V gene TRBV3-1 (or the pseudogene TRBV3-2); 13 positions match TRBD2. This CDR3 is 19 amino acids long. The V segment lost 0 bases and the J segment 2 bases; nucleotides outside the gene matches: 10. The V gene's germline CDR1 is LGHDT and CDR2 YNNKEL (reference sequence).

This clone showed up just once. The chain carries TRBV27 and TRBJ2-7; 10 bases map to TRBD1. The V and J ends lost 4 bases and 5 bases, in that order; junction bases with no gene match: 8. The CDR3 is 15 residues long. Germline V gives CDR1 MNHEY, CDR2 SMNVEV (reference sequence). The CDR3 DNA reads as TGTGCCAGCAGTTCCCCCGGGACAGGGGACCACGAGCAGTACTTC. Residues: CASSSPGTGDHEQYF.

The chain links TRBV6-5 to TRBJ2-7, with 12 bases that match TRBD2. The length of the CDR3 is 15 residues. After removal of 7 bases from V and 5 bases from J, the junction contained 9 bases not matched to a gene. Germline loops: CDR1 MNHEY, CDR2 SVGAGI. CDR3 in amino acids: CASTIWTSGIHEQYF. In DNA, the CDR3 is TGTGCCAGCACCATTTGGACTAGCGGGATCCACGAGCAGTACTTC.

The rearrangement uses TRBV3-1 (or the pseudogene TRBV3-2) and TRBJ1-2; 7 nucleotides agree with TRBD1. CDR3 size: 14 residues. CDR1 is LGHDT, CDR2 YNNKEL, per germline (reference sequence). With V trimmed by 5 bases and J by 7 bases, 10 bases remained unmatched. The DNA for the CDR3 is TGTGCCAGCAGCTCTTGGGACAGTGTGGCTGGCTACACCTTC. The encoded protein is CASSSWDSVAGYTF.

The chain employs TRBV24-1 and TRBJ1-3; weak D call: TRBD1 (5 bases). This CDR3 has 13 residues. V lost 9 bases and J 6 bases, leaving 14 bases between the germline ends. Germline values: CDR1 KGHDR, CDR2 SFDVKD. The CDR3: CATSAGGENTIYF. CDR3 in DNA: TGTGCCACCTCGGCCGGGGGGGAAAACACCATATATTTT.